The 25 T cell receptor beta chains reported below all come from one sample, sequenced in a study of blood T cell repertoires in COVID-19 (TCRdb year 2020). Library generation was performed with the immunoSEQ multiplex PCR assay. TCRdb's version of the immuneACCESS table is confined to in-frame rearrangements and falls short of the full clone set. An unresolved V gene accounts for under half of the shortfall where checked; the remainder is of unknown origin. The sample table holds some 150,000 clones, of which 75% to 85% were seen once. The top ten constitute roughly 4% of the sample. The material sequenced was peripheral blood. The receptors here all came from an elderly woman with acute or convalescent COVID-19.

The sample holds a few counts of this clone. For the CDR3, the DNA is TGTGCCAAAAAGGGGGTCGGGGAGCTGTTTTTT. As protein: CAKKGVGELFF. V and J are TRBV7-6 and TRBJ2-2; D possibly corresponds to TRBD1 (6 bases). V gave up 10 bases and J gave up 7 bases, with 10 bases separating them. From germline, CDR1 is SGHVS and CDR2 FNYEAQ. The CDR3 is made up of 11 amino acids.

In its sample, this clone was seen once. The chain uses TRBV27 and TRBJ1-1; TRBD1 matches 7 bases. Germline assignment: CDR1 MNHEY and CDR2 SMNVEV (reference sequence). V lost 6 bases and J lost 7; bases outside the gene matches: 8. The CDR3 totals 13 residues. DNA for the CDR3: TGTGCCAGCAGATACGGGACAGAGAGTGAAGCTTTCTTT. It encodes CASRYGTESEAFF.

This clone appeared a few times. The chain recombines TRBV7-2 with TRBJ2-7; D possibly corresponds to TRBD2 (8 bases). V was trimmed by 5 bases and J by 3 bases, leaving 17 bases between them. CDR3 length: 15 amino acids. Germline V gene sequence: CDR1 SGHTA, CDR2 FQGNSA. The CDR3 reads CASSLQGLAGYEQYF. For the CDR3, the DNA is TGTGCCAGCAGCCTACAGGGGCTAGCGGGCTACGAGCAGTACTTC.

The CDR3 spells CASGLGQKETQYF. CDR3 sequence (DNA): TGTGCTAGTGGTTTGGGACAGAAAGAGACCCAGTACTTC. The rearrangement uses TRBV12-5 and TRBJ2-5; the D gene is possibly TRBD1 (5 bases). This CDR3 spans 13 amino acids. In germline, CDR1 is LGHNT, CDR2 FRNRAP. The V end lost 1 base, the J end lost 3 bases, and 6 bases lay between the germline ends. Based on the CDR3 plus reference TRBV12-5 and TRBJ2-5, the full variable domain is DARVTQTPRHKVTEMGQEVTMRCQPILGHNTVFWYRQTMMQGLELLAYFRNRAPLDDSGMPKDRFSAEMPDATLATLKIQPSEPRDSAVYFCASGLGQKETQYFGPGTRLLVL.

This chain connects TRBV19 to TRBJ2-1, with 16 bases identical to TRBD2. J lost 10 bases, V lost 5 bases, and 11 bases had no gene match. The CDR3 extends over 17 amino acids. Germline V CDR1 and CDR2: LNHDA, SQIVND (reference sequence). The CDR3 bases are TGTGCCAGTAGTTCACCTTTTGGGACTAGCGGGAGGGGGGAGCAGTTCTTC. Translated: CASSSPFGTSGRGEQFF.

The DNA for the CDR3 is TGTGCCAGCAGGTATGACAGGTTCATGAACACTGAAGCTTTCTTT. It yields the protein CASRYDRFMNTEAFF. The chain carries TRBV11-2 and TRBJ1-1, with D tentatively TRBD1 (6 bases). Trimming pared 6 bases from V and 0 bases from J, leaving 14 bases between. The CDR3 is made up of 15 amino acids. Germline assignment: CDR1 SGHAT and CDR2 FQNNGV.

The CDR3 DNA reads as TGCGCCAGCAGCCAAATGGGGACTAGCGGGAGGGTTTACAATGAGCAGTTCTTC. This codes for CASSQMGTSGRVYNEQFF. This chain connects TRBV4-1 to TRBJ2-1, with 16 bases matching TRBD2. The CDR3 runs 18 residues. The V gene's germline CDR1 is MGHRA and CDR2 YSYEKL. V shed 2 bases and J 4 bases; nucleotides not matched to a gene: 5.

V gene TRBV7-2 combines with J gene TRBJ2-7; the match to TRBD1 covers 9 bases. The CDR3 is made up of 16 amino acids. V lost 5 bases, J lost 7 bases, and 15 bases stayed unmatched. CDR1 SGHTA and CDR2 FQGNSA come from the germline V gene. In nucleotides, the CDR3 is TGTGCCAGCAGCCCCTCTCGGGGACAGGGTTCGAGGGAGCAGTACTTC. Translated, it gives CASSPSRGQGSREQYF.

The chain recombines TRBV18 with TRBJ2-4; 8 bases align to TRBD1. V lost 3 bases, J lost 0 bases, and 10 bases stayed unmatched. Germline values: CDR1 KGHSH, CDR2 LQKENI. The CDR3 contains 18 residues. CDR3 residues: CASSPGQGAWVAKNIQYF. The CDR3 DNA reads as TGTGCCAGCTCACCGGGTCAGGGGGCTTGGGTAGCCAAAAACATTCAGTACTTC.

The sample holds a few counts of this clone. The chain uses TRBV13 and TRBJ1-6, with unresolved D. Germline lookup yields CDR1 PRHDT and CDR2 FYEKMQ (reference sequence). This CDR3 is built from 14 residues. The V and J ends lost 3 bases and 0 bases respectively, with 3 bases between them. CDR3 nucleotides: TGTGCCAGCAGCTTTAGCTCCTATAATTCACCCCTCCACTTT. Its translation is CASSFSSYNSPLHF.

The chain joins TRBV7-8 to TRBJ1-5, with TRBD1 identical over 12 bases. Trimming removed 5 bases from V and 6 bases from J; junction bases left unmatched: 8. CDR1 and CDR2 (germline): SGHVS, FQNEAQ. The CDR3 sequence is 16 residues long. The CDR3 DNA is TGTGCCAGCAGCCCGACGGGACAGGGGGCAAGTCAGCCCCAGCATTTT. It specifies CASSPTGQGASQPQHF.

This rearrangement joins TRBV9 to TRBJ2-5; D may be TRBD2 (5 bases). Germline V gene data show CDR1 as SGDLS and CDR2 as YYNGEE. Trimming pared 0 bases from V and 4 bases from J, leaving 13 bases between. The CDR3 consists of 15 residues. CDR3 in DNA: TGTGCCAGCAGCGTAGGAGGGTACGGTCGAGAGACCCAGTACTTC. This sequence encodes CASSVGGYGRETQYF.

This chain joins TRBV2 and TRBJ2-5, with a possible D match to TRBD1 (6 bases). This CDR3 contains 13 residues. Trimming took 7 bases from V and 6 from J, leaving 15 bases between them. CDR1 is SNHLY, CDR2 FYNNEI, per germline. The CDR3 reads CASTVGAQQTQYF. The CDR3 nucleotides read TGTGCCAGCACGGTGGGGGCGCAGCAGACCCAGTACTTC.

This chain connects TRBV5-1 to TRBJ2-3; D gene unclear. The CDR3 has 14 residues. Trimming cost V 1 base and J 6 bases, with 12 bases left between them. CDR1 and CDR2 (germline): SGHRS, YFSETQ. CDR3 in amino acids: CASSLFKRTDTQYF. CDR3 in DNA: TGCGCCAGCAGCTTGTTTAAGAGAACCGATACGCAGTATTTT.

The CDR3 reads CASSSTRTVGEKLFF. The CDR3 DNA sequence: TGTGCCAGCAGTTCTACAAGGACAGTGGGGGAAAAACTGTTTTTT. This sequence joins TRBV28 and TRBJ1-4, with D tentatively TRBD1 (6 bases). This CDR3 spans 15 amino acids. The germline V and J ends were trimmed by 4 bases and 8 bases, with 17 bases remaining between them. Germline V lookup: CDR1 MDHEN, CDR2 SYDVKM.

The sample holds one count of this clone. This rearrangement joins TRBV5-1 to TRBJ2-5, with 10 bases fitting TRBD2. V shed 2 bases and J 5 bases; nucleotides not matched to a gene: 9. The CDR3 sequence is 16 residues long. CDR1 is SGHRS, CDR2 YFSETQ, per germline. The CDR3 sequence is CASSFGSSGGRETQYF. The CDR3 bases are TGCGCCAGCAGCTTTGGGTCTAGCGGGGGCCGTGAGACCCAGTACTTC.

This clone appeared a single time. V usage is TRBV28 and J usage is TRBJ1-1; possibly TRBD1 for D (6 bases). The CDR3 totals 15 residues. Per the germline V gene, CDR1 is MDHEN and CDR2 is SYDVKM. The germline V and J ends were trimmed by 2 bases and 1 base, with 11 bases remaining between them. This chain's CDR3 is CASSLRGAWNTEAFF. The CDR3 nucleotides are TGTGCCAGCAGTTTACGGGGGGCCTGGAACACTGAAGCTTTCTTT.

This chain joins TRBV5-6 and TRBJ1-5; D is possibly TRBD1 (5 bases). This CDR3 is built from 13 residues. Germline assignment: CDR1 SGHDT and CDR2 YYEEEE. V was shortened by 5 bases and J by 7 bases, with 13 bases between the two germline ends. CDR3 sequence (DNA): TGTGCCAGCAGTCTTGGGGCGGCGCAGCCCCAGCATTTT. Translation gives CASSLGAAQPQHF.

The chain has TRBV18 and TRBJ1-6, with 9 bases that match TRBD1. The J segment lost 6 bases and the V segment lost 5 bases, leaving 8 bases of the junction unmatched. The length of the CDR3 is 16 residues. Germline V gene data show CDR1 as KGHSH and CDR2 as LQKENI. The CDR3 loop is CASSALQGASNSPLHF. The CDR3 DNA reads TGTGCCAGCTCAGCATTACAGGGGGCGAGTAATTCACCCCTCCACTTT.

The sample holds a few counts of this clone. A read error may produce the germline difference seen at one junction end. This rearrangement joins TRBV6-5 to TRBJ2-7, with a weak D call TRBD2 (6 bases). This CDR3 is 13 amino acids long. Germline V lookup: CDR1 MNHEY, CDR2 SVGAGI. CDR3 residues: CASSNPGLLLTKF. The CDR3, as DNA: TGTGCCAGCAGTAACCCGGGACTCCTACTTACTAAATTC.

The chain links TRBV6-4 to TRBJ1-2, with D possibly matching TRBD1 (6 bases). The CDR3 runs to 13 residues. Per germline, CDR1 MRHNA and CDR2 SNTAGT. Trimming pared 2 bases from V and 7 bases from J, leaving 11 bases between. The CDR3 nucleotides are TGTGCCAGCAGTGACCCAGGGGAAGGTGGCTACACCTTC. Protein sequence: CASSDPGEGGYTF.

The genes are TRBV7-3 and TRBJ1-1; tentative D call: TRBD1 (5 bases). This CDR3 is built from 15 residues. V was cut by 2 bases and J by 4 bases, with 14 bases left in between. The V gene's germline CDR1 is SGHTA and CDR2 FQGTGA. CDR3 region: CASSLQGSGPTEAFF. Written as DNA, the CDR3 is TGTGCCAGCAGCTTACAGGGTAGTGGTCCCACTGAAGCTTTCTTT.

J is TRBJ1-2 and V is TRBV5-5, with 8 bases fitting TRBD1. V lost 4 bases and J lost 5; bases outside the gene matches: 10. The CDR3 length is 15 residues. CDR1 SGHKS and CDR2 YYEKEE come from the germline V gene (reference sequence). CDR3 amino acids: CASSPRTGWVYGYTF. In nucleotides, the CDR3 is TGTGCCAGCAGCCCCCGGACAGGGTGGGTGTATGGCTACACCTTC.

This chain connects TRBV28 to TRBJ2-7, with D tentatively TRBD1 (6 bases). CDR3 length: 12 residues. V dropped 5 bases and J dropped 3 bases, with 8 bases sitting between them. Germline V gives CDR1 MDHEN, CDR2 SYDVKM. The CDR3 spells CASSLRGYEQYF. The CDR3, as DNA: TGTGCCAGCAGTCTCAGGGGCTACGAGCAGTACTTC.

This clone was observed a single time. The gene calls are TRBV4-1 and TRBJ2-4; TRBD2 is a possible D gene (6 bases). The germline V gene encodes CDR1 MGHRA and CDR2 YSYEKL. The V end lost 4 bases, the J end lost 0 bases, and 19 bases lay between the germline ends. The CDR3 has 18 residues. CDR3 sequence: CASSLRRGGNLAKNIQYF. The CDR3 DNA reads TGCGCCAGCAGCCTCCGCCGGGGAGGAAATCTAGCCAAAAACATTCAGTACTTC.